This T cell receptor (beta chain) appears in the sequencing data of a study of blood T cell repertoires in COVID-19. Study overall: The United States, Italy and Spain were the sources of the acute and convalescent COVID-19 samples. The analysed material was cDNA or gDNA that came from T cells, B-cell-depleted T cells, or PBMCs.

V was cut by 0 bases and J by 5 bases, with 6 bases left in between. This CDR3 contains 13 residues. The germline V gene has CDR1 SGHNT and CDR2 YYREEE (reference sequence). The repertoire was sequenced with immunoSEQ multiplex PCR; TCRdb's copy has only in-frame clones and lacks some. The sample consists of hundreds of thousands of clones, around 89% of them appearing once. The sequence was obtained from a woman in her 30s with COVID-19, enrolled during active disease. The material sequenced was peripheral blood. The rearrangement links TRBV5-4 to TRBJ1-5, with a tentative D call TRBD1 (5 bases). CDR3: CASSLGGDQPQHF. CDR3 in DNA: TGTGCCAGCAGCTTGGGGGGGGATCAGCCCCAGCATTTT.